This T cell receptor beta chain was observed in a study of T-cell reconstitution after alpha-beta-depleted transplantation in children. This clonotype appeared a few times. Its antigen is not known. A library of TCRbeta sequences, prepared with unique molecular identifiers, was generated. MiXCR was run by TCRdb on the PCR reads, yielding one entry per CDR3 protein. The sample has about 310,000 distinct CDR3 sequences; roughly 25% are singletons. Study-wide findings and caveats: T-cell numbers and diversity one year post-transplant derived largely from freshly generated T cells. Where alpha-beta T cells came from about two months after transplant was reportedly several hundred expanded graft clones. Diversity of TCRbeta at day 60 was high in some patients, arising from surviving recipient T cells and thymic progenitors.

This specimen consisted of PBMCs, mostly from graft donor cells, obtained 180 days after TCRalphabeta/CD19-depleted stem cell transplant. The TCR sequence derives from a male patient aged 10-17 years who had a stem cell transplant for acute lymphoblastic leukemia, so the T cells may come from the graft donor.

CDR3 amino acids: CASSQESWGGTHEQYF. CDR3 coding DNA: TGCGCCAGCAGCCAAGAGTCCTGGGGGGGGACCCACGAGCAGTACTTC. The V and J genes are TRBV4-1 and TRBJ2-7; TRBD2 agrees at 7 bases. CDR3 size: 16 residues. V shed 0 bases, J shed 5 bases, and the junction held 10 bases outside the gene matches. The germline V gene has CDR1 MGHRA and CDR2 YSYEKL.